This passage covers 14 T cell receptor beta chains from one sample sequenced in a study of neurological immune-mediated disorders. As to time point: longitudinal time-point 1 (baseline). TCRdb reanalysed the 5' RACE reads using MiXCR and keeps one entry per CDR3 protein. The sample yields some 54,000 distinct CDR3 sequences, approximately 12% seen once. The sequenced sample consisted of PBMCs. These receptors were collected from a male donor with HTLV-1-associated myelopathy (HAM/TSP).

This clonotype occurred many times. DNA of the CDR3: TGCAGTGCTCATAGGGGTCTTGGAAAAAAACTGTTTTTT. Its translation is CSAHRGLGKKLFF. J is TRBJ1-4 and V is TRBV20-1, with a weak D call TRBD1 (5 bases). Germline assignment: CDR1 DFQATT and CDR2 SNEGSKA (reference sequence). This CDR3 has 13 residues. V gave up 5 bases and J gave up 9 bases, with 16 bases separating them.

This clonotype was observed at least ten times. This chain uses TRBV15 with TRBJ2-5, with a weak D call TRBD1 (5 bases). This CDR3 region has 13 residues. V was clipped by 3 bases and J by 3 bases, with 8 bases between them. Germline CDR1 is LNHNV and CDR2 is YYDKDF (reference sequence). The CDR3 here is CATSRTEKETQYF. The DNA for the CDR3 is TGTGCCACCAGCAGGACAGAGAAAGAGACCCAGTACTTC.

This clonotype was seen ten or more times. The rearrangement joins TRBV28 to TRBJ1-2; D is ambiguous. The germline V gene has CDR1 MDHEN and CDR2 SYDVKM. V gave up 8 bases and J gave up 0 bases, with 13 bases separating them. The CDR3 extends over 14 amino acids. CDR3 region: CASDRTGPNYGYTF. In DNA, the CDR3 is TGTGCCAGCGATCGGACGGGCCCTAACTATGGCTACACCTTC.

This clonotype was seen only a few times. The rearrangement uses TRBV30 and TRBJ2-5; 7 nucleotides align to TRBD2. Losses at the gene ends were 4 bases for V and 5 bases for J; bases not matched to a gene: 13. Germline values: CDR1 GTSNPN, CDR2 SVGIG (reference sequence). The CDR3 sequence is 15 residues long. The CDR3 coding sequence is TGTGCCTGGACTCCGCCGGTAGCGGGCTCTGAGACCCAGTACTTC. Protein product: CAWTPPVAGSETQYF.

This clonotype was seen many times. V gene TRBV29-1 combines with J gene TRBJ2-2; D may be TRBD2 (5 bases). Germline V gene sequence: CDR1 SQVTM, CDR2 ANQGSEA. V was cut by 4 bases and J by 0 bases, with 9 bases left in between. CDR3 length equals 14 residues. The DNA for the CDR3 is TGCAGCGTTGGTGAGGGCTCGAACACCGGGGAGCTGTTTTTT. Protein: CSVGEGSNTGELFF.

This clonotype has a count of ten or more. The genes are TRBV7-8 and TRBJ1-5; D uncertain. Germline V gives CDR1 SGHVS, CDR2 FQNEAQ. The V gene lost 0 bases and the J gene lost 4 bases, with 4 bases spanning the gap. The CDR3 is made up of 13 amino acids. This CDR3 reads CASSLAPNQPQHF. The CDR3 region has the DNA TGTGCCAGCAGCTTAGCGCCTAATCAGCCCCAGCATTTT.

This clonotype was detected ten times or more. The chain links TRBV12-3 or TRBV12-4 to TRBJ2-2, with 8 bases that match TRBD2. J gave up 0 bases and V 2 bases, and 5 bases lay outside the gene matches. CDR3 size: 17 residues. The CDR3 DNA is TGTGCCAGCAGTTTAAGTGCGGGGGGCGCGAACACCGGGGAGCTGTTTTTT. This sequence encodes CASSLSAGGANTGELFF.

This clonotype showed up many times. V usage is TRBV7-9 and J usage is TRBJ2-2; 8 nucleotides align to TRBD2. Per the germline V gene, CDR1 is SEHNR and CDR2 is FQNEAQ (reference sequence). V trimming: 6 bases; J trimming: 0 bases; junction bases outside the gene matches: 9. CDR3 length: 17 residues. The CDR3 region has the DNA TGTGCCAGCAGGTCGACGCGGGGGGCGTCGAACACCGGGGAGCTGTTTTTT. It encodes CASRSTRGASNTGELFF. Variable domain in full (rest from reference TRBV7-9 and TRBJ2-2): DTGVSQNPRHKITKRGQNVTFRCDPISEHNRLYWYRQTLGQGPEFLTYFQNEAQLEKSRLLSDRFSAERPKGSFSTLEIQRTEQGDSAMYLCASRSTRGASNTGELFFGEGSRLTVL.

This clonotype was seen repeatedly, ten times or more. The chain is built from TRBV12-3 or TRBV12-4 and TRBJ1-2; unclear D gene. Deletions cut 1 base from V and 8 bases from J, with 8 bases between. The CDR3 loop spans 12 amino acids. The CDR3 sequence is CASSLEVGGYTF. As DNA, the CDR3 is TGTGCCAGCAGTTTAGAAGTGGGCGGCTACACCTTC.

The chain combines TRBV2 with TRBJ2-1; the match to TRBD2 covers 9 bases. Per germline, CDR1 SNHLY and CDR2 FYNNEI. J gave up 5 bases and V 5 bases, and 7 bases lay outside the gene matches. The CDR3 runs 15 residues. The CDR3 nucleotides read TGTGCCAGCAGTTTTAGCGGGGGCCCTGACAATGAGCAGTTCTTC. Translated: CASSFSGGPDNEQFF.

In its sample, this clonotype was seen many times. V gene TRBV28 combines with J gene TRBJ2-4, with TRBD1 as a possible D gene (6 bases). The germline V gene has CDR1 MDHEN and CDR2 SYDVKM. With 6 bases removed from V and 8 bases from J, the gap between germline ends came to 23 bases. CDR3 size: 16 residues. CDR3 sequence reads: CASSTPVSYRADIQYF. CDR3 nucleotide sequence: TGTGCCAGCAGCACCCCAGTTAGTTACAGGGCAGACATTCAGTACTTC.

This clonotype has at least ten counts. V usage is TRBV29-1 and J usage is TRBJ2-7; TRBD1 might be the D (6 bases). Germline values: CDR1 SQVTM, CDR2 ANQGSEA. This CDR3 has 15 amino acids. The V end lost 0 bases, the J end lost 5 bases, and 17 bases lay between the germline ends. The CDR3 sequence: CSVEDGGRDYDEQYF. The CDR3 nucleotides are TGCAGCGTTGAAGATGGGGGCAGAGATTACGACGAGCAGTACTTC.

This clonotype was seen at least ten times. This chain joins TRBV20-1 and TRBJ2-5; TRBD1 matches at 8 bases. The J segment lost 5 bases and the V segment lost 1 base, leaving 6 bases of the junction unmatched. The germline gives CDR1 DFQATT, CDR2 SNEGSKA (reference sequence). The length of the CDR3 is 14 residues. The CDR3 is CSARVGPGGETQYF. CDR3 DNA sequence: TGCAGTGCTAGAGTAGGACCAGGGGGCGAGACCCAGTACTTC.

There are many counts of this clonotype. This chain links TRBV6-5 with TRBJ2-3, with a tentative D call TRBD1 (6 bases). The germline V gene encodes CDR1 MNHEY and CDR2 SVGAGI. V was clipped by 9 bases and J by 1 base, with 17 bases between them. The CDR3 covers 15 residues. The CDR3 spells CASKFVGAGTDTQYF. CDR3 sequence (DNA): TGTGCCAGTAAATTCGTGGGGGCGGGCACAGATACGCAGTATTTT.